Included here is one T cell receptor beta chain sequence, with context. Its antigen is still unknown. The data belong to a study of lymphopenia after photon versus proton radiotherapy. Study results and limitations: Only patients who died were analyzed for survival; proton advantage is unproven. A bigger post-nadir fall in TCR diversity correlated inversely with survival time in deceased patients. Under photons, naive T cells and diversity fell while effector/memory populations rose. After lymphocyte nadir, photon-treated repertoires showed oligoclonal expansion, especially CD8+ Temra.

TCRdb's copy holds only in-frame clones and misses some; the assay was immunoSEQ multiplex PCR. The table shows 150,000 to 200,000 clones, with 88% occurring only once. The germline V gene has CDR1 GTSNPN and CDR2 SVGIG (reference sequence). V was trimmed by 7 bases and J by 1 base, leaving 16 bases between them. There are 15 residues in the CDR3. The chain has TRBV30 and TRBJ2-2; D uncertain. The sequence derives from a man in his fifties with gastric cancer. Sequencing used peripheral blood, obtained from a patient treated with photon-based radiotherapy. The CDR3: CASPSPRLNTGELFF. CDR3 nucleotides: TGTGCCTCCCCGTCCCCCAGGCTGAACACCGGGGAGCTGTTTTTT.